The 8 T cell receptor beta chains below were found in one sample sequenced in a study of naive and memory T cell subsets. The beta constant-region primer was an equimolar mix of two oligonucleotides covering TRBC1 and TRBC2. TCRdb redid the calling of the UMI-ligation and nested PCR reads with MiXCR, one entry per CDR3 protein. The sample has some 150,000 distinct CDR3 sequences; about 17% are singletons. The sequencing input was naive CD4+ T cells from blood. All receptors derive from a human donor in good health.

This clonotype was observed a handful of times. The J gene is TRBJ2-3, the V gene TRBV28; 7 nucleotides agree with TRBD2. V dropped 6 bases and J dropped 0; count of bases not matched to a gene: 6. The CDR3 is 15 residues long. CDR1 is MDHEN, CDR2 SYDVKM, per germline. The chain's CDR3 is CASSGTTPSTDTQYF. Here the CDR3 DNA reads TGTGCCAGCAGCGGGACTACCCCTAGCACAGATACGCAGTATTTT. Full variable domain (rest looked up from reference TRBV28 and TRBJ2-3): DVKVTQSSRYLVKRTGEKVFLECVQDMDHENMFWYRQDPGLGLRLIYFSYDVKMKEKGDIPEGYSVSREKKERFSLILESASTNQTSMYLCASSGTTPSTDTQYFGPGTRLTVL.

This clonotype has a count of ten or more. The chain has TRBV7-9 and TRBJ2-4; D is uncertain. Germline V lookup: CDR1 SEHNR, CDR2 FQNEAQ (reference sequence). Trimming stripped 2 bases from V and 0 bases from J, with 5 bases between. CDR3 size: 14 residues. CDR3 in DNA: TGTGCCAGCAGCTTAAGTCTAGCCAAAAACATTCAGTACTTC. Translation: CASSLSLAKNIQYF.

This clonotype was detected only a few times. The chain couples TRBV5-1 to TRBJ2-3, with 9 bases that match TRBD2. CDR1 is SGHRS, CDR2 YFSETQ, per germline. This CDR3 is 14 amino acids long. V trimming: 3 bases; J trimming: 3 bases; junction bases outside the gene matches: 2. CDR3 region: CASSSGLATDTQYF. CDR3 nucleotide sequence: TGCGCCAGCAGCTCGGGACTAGCAACAGATACGCAGTATTTT.

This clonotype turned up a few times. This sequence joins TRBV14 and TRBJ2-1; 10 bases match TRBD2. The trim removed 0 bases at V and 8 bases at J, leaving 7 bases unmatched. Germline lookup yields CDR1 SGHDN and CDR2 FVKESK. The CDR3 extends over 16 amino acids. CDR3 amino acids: CASSQDRSGRWDEQFF. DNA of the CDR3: TGTGCCAGCAGCCAAGATCGTAGCGGGAGGTGGGATGAGCAGTTCTTC.

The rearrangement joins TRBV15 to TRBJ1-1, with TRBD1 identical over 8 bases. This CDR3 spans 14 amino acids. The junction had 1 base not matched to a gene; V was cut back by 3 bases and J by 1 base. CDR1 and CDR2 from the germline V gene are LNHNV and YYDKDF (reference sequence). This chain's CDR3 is CATSRDRENTEAFF. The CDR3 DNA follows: TGTGCCACCAGCAGGGACAGGGAGAACACTGAAGCTTTCTTT.

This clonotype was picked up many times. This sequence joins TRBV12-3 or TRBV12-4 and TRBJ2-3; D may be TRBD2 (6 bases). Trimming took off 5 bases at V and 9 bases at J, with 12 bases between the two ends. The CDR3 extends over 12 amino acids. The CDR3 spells CASSPNAGTQYF. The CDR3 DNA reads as TGTGCCAGCAGTCCTAACGCGGGGACGCAGTATTTT.

The CDR3 coding sequence is TGTGCCAGCAGCTCGCTCCCGGGGGGGGAGCAGTACTTC. This codes for CASSSLPGGEQYF. This chain connects TRBV7-2 to TRBJ2-7; 8 bases align to TRBD2. Germline V gene sequence: CDR1 SGHTA, CDR2 FQGNSA. The V segment lost 4 bases and the J segment 7 bases; nucleotides outside the gene matches: 6. The CDR3 is made up of 13 amino acids.

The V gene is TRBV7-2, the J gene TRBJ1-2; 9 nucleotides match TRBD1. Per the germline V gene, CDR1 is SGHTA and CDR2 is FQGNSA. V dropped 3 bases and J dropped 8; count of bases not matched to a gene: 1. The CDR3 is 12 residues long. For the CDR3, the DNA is TGTGCCAGCAGCTTGGACAGGGGCGGCTACACCTTC. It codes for CASSLDRGGYTF.